This entry concerns a single T cell receptor beta chain. Its antigen is unidentified. The CDR3 runs 13 residues. CDR1 and CDR2 (germline): SEHNR, FQNEAQ (reference sequence). Trimming removed 7 bases at V and 5 bases at J, with 14 bases between. The data were obtained in a study of T cells in localized non-small cell lung cancer. Measured with immunoSEQ multiplex PCR; TCRdb has only the in-frame clones, and not every one. The sample consists of about 59,000 clones, roughly 89% of them appearing once. General study results and limits: Tumor samples were not multi-region, leaving intratumor heterogeneity unexcluded.

The source of this sequence is a man aged 40 to 69 with stage I squamous cell lung carcinoma. The J gene is TRBJ2-5, the V gene TRBV7-9; D remains unclear. Sequenced material: peripheral blood, taken before any cancer treatment. The CDR3 DNA is TGTGCCAGCACCCCGGCAGGCGGTGAGACCCAGTACTTC. Translated: CASTPAGGETQYF.